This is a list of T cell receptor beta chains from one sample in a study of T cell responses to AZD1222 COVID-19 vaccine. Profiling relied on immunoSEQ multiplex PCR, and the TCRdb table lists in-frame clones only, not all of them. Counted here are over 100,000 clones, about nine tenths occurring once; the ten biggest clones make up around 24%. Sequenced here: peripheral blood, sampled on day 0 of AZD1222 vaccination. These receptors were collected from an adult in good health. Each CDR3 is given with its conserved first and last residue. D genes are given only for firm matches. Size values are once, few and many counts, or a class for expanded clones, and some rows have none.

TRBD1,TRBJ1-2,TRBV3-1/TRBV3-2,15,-,TGTGCCAGCAGCCACTGGGACAGGGGGCTATATGGCTACACCTTC,CASSHWDRGLYGYTF
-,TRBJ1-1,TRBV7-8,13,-,TGTGCCAGCAGCTTAGATTCTAAGGGTGAAGCTTTCTTT,CASSLDSKGEAFF
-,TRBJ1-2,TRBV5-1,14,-,TGCGCCAGCAGCTTGGCCCGTGGTTATGGAGGCTACACCTTC,CASSLARGYGGYTF
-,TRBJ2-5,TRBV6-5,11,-,TGTGCCAGCAAGGGGGGGGAGACCCAGTACTTC,CASKGGETQYF
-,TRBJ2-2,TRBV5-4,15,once,TGTGCCAGCAGCTCCAAGTCCGCGAACACCGGGGAGCTGTTTTTT,CASSSKSANTGELFF
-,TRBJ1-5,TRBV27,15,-,TGTGCCAGCAGCCAACTCGGGGACGGAGATCAGCCCCAGCATTTT,CASSQLGDGDQPQHF
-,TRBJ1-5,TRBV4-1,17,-,TGCGCCAGCAGCCAAAAGTTAGGGGGGACCCTGAATCAGCCCCAGCATTTT,CASSQKLGGTLNQPQHF
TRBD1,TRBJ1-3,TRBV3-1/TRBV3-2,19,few,TGTGCCAGCAGCCCGAAAAGGGGACAGGGGGCATGGTCGGGAAACACCATATATTTT,CASSPKRGQGAWSGNTIYF
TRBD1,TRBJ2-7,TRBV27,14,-,TGTGCCAGCAGCCTAAGACAGGGCCGAGACGAGCAGTACTTC,CASSLRQGRDEQYF
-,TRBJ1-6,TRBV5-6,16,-,TGTGCCAGCAGCTCGGACAGATTCTCCTATAATTCACCCCTCCACTTT,CASSSDRFSYNSPLHF
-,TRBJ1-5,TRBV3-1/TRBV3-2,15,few,TGTGCCAGCAGCCAAGGACCCGGACGCAATCAGCCCCAGCATTTT,CASSQGPGRNQPQHF